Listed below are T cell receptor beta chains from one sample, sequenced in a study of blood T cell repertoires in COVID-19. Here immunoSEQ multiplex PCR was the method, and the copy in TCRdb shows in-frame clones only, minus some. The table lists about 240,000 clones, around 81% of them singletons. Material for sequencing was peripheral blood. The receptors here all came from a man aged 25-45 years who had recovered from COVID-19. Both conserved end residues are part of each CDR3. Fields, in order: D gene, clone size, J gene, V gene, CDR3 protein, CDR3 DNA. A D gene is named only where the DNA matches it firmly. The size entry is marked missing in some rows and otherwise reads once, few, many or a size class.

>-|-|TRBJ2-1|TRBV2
CASIGDSRSYNEQFF
TGTGCCAGCATCGGTGACTCGCGCTCCTACAATGAGCAGTTCTTC
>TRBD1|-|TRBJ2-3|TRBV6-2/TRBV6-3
CASSHPTGEGADTQYF
TGTGCCAGCAGTCACCCTACAGGGGAAGGCGCAGATACGCAGTATTTT
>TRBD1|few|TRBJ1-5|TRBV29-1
CSVRTGVGQPQHF
TGCAGCGTCCGTACAGGGGTCGGTCAGCCCCAGCATTTT
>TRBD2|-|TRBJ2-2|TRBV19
CASSTGLAGELFF
TGTGCCAGTAGTACAGGACTAGCCGGGGAGCTGTTTTTT
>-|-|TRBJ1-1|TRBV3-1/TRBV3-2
CASSQDSGLDKAFF
TGTGCCAGCAGCCAAGATTCGGGACTTGATAAAGCTTTCTTT
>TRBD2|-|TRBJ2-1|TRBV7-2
CASSSPLLAGGKDEQFF
TGTGCCAGCAGCTCGCCTCTACTAGCGGGGGGGAAGGATGAGCAGTTCTTC
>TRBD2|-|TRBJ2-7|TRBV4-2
CASSARLAGGLEQYF
TGTGCCAGCAGCGCGCGACTAGCGGGGGGTCTTGAGCAGTACTTC
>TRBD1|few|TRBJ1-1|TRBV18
CASSPGQGSTEAFF
TGTGCCAGCTCACCAGGACAGGGGAGTACTGAAGCTTTCTTT
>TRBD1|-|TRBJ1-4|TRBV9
CASSPIGQGATNEKLFF
TGTGCCAGCAGCCCAATCGGACAGGGGGCAACTAATGAAAAACTGTTTTTT
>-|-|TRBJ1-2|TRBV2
CASRGGGLPEGTF
TGTGCCAGCAGGGGAGGTGGTTTGCCAGAGGGGACCTTC
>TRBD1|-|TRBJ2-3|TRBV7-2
CASSRGPLGARDTQYF
TGTGCCAGCAGCAGGGGGCCGCTGGGGGCTAGGGATACGCAGTATTTT
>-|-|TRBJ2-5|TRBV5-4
CASSLGGFGGQETQYF
TGTGCCAGCAGCTTGGGAGGATTCGGGGGTCAAGAGACCCAGTACTTC
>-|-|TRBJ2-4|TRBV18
CASSPYSSKNIQYF
TGTGCCAGCTCACCTTACAGTTCCAAAAACATTCAGTACTTC
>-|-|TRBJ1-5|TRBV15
CATSRTRDIQPQHF
TGTGCCACCAGCAGAACCAGGGACATTCAGCCCCAGCATTTT
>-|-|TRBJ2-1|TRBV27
CASSLTGSWVDEQFF
TGTGCCAGCAGCTTAACCGGGTCCTGGGTAGATGAGCAGTTCTTC
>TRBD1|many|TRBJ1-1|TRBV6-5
CASSSGQENTEAFF
TGTGCCAGCAGCTCGGGACAGGAGAACACTGAAGCTTTCTTT
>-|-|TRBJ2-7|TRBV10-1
CASSEGPPGVYEQYF
TGCGCCAGCAGTGAGGGGCCCCCAGGGGTCTACGAGCAGTACTTC
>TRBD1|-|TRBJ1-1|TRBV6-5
CASSPTGESAFF
TGTGCCAGCAGTCCTACAGGGGAGAGTGCTTTCTTT
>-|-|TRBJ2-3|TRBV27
CASSPNTDTQYF
TGTGCCAGCAGCCCTAACACAGATACGCAGTATTTT
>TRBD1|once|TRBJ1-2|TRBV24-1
CATSDLRDRAVDGYTF
TGTGCCACCAGTGATTTGAGGGACAGGGCGGTGGATGGCTACACCTTC
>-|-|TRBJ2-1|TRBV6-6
CATRDTSYNEQFF
TGTGCCACCCGGGACACCTCCTACAATGAGCAGTTCTTC
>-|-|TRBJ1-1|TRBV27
CASSRLTGKTEAFF
TGTGCCAGCAGTCGCCTAACAGGGAAAACTGAAGCTTTCTTT
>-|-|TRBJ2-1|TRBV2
CASSEGGAYSLNEQFF
TGTGCCAGCAGTGAGGGGGGGGCCTATTCCCTTAATGAGCAGTTCTTC
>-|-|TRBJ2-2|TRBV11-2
CASSLDRAGNTGELFF
TGTGCCAGCAGCTTAGACCGAGCGGGGAACACCGGGGAGCTGTTTTTT
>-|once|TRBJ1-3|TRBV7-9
CASSLDSGMGGNTIYF
TGTGCCAGCAGCTTAGATTCAGGGATGGGTGGAAACACCATATATTTT
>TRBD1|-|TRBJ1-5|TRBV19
CASSNSGTGTQPQHF
TGTGCCAGTAGTAACTCCGGGACAGGGACTCAGCCCCAGCATTTT
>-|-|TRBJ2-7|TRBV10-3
CAISVTGYEQYF
TGTGCCATCAGTGTTACGGGCTACGAGCAGTACTTC
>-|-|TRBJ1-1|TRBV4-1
CASSQTTPGRNAFF
TGCGCCAGCAGCCAAACAACACCAGGGCGGAATGCTTTCTTT
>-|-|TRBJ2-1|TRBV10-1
CASSASILFPNEQFF
TGCGCCAGCAGTGCTAGTATCCTCTTTCCCAATGAGCAGTTCTTC
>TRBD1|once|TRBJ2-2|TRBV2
CATSAPGQGGPGELFF
TGTGCCACTTCTGCACCGGGACAGGGGGGACCCGGGGAGCTGTTTTTT
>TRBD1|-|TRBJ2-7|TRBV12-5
CASVTGTGAYEQYF
TGTGCTAGTGTTACCGGGACAGGGGCCTACGAGCAGTACTTC
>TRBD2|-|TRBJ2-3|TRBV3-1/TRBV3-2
CASSQDIGLAGITQYF
TGTGCCAGCAGCCAAGATATCGGACTAGCGGGGATCACGCAGTATTTT
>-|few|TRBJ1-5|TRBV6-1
CASSEMEATRGNQPQHF
TGTGCCAGCAGTGAGATGGAGGCCACTCGGGGCAATCAGCCCCAGCATTTT
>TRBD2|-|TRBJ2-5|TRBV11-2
CASSLVLLAEKETQYF
TGTGCCAGCAGCTTAGTTTTACTAGCGGAAAAAGAGACCCAGTACTTC
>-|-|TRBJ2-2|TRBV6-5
CASSVAGAYTGELFF
TGTGCCAGCAGCGTGGCGGGGGCCTACACCGGGGAGCTGTTTTTT
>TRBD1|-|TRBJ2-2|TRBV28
CASRRTGDPGELFF
TGTGCCAGCAGACGGACAGGGGATCCCGGGGAGCTGTTTTTT
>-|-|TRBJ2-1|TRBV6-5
CASQASGLMPNGQFF
TGTGCCAGCCAAGCGTCGGGACTCATGCCCAATGGGCAGTTCTTC
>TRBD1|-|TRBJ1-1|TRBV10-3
CAIGGGGQGYTEAFF
TGTGCCATCGGGGGTGGAGGACAGGGGTACACTGAAGCTTTCTTT
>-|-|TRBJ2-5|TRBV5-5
CASSGVRGGQETQYF
TGTGCCAGCAGCGGGGTGAGAGGGGGCCAAGAGACCCAGTACTTC
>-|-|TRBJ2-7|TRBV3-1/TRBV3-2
CASSYPGRYEQYF
TGTGCCAGCAGTTATCCAGGTCGCTACGAGCAGTACTTC
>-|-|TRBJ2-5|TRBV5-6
CASSLAELRETQYF
TGTGCCAGCAGCTTGGCGGAGCTGAGAGAGACCCAGTACTTC
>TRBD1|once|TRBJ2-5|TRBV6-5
CASSRGTGQETQYF
TGTGCCAGCAGCCGCGGGACAGGGCAGGAGACCCAGTACTTC
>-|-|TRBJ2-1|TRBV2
CASNADFNNEQFF
TGTGCCAGCAATGCGGACTTTAACAATGAGCAGTTCTTC
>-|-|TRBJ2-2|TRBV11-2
CASSYRVTGELFF
TGTGCCAGCAGCTACAGGGTTACCGGGGAGCTGTTTTTT
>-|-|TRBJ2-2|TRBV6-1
CASSESENTGELFF
TGTGCCAGCAGTGAATCAGAGAACACCGGGGAGCTGTTTTTT
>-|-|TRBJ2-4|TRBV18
CASSPARLSKNIQYF
TGTGCCAGCTCACCAGCGCGACTAAGTAAAAACATTCAGTACTTC
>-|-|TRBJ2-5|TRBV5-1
CASSPDLGETQYF
TGCGCCAGCAGCCCCGATCTCGGAGAGACCCAGTACTTC
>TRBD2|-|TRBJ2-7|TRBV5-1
CASSSRSLAGGVGSEQYF
TGCGCCAGCAGCTCAAGGAGCCTAGCGGGGGGCGTGGGCAGCGAGCAGTACTTC
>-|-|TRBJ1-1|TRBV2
CASTLRGGENTEAFF
TGTGCCAGCACCCTAAGAGGGGGAGAGAACACTGAAGCTTTCTTT
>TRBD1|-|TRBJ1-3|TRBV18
CASSPPGQGTGNTIYF
TGTGCCAGCTCACCTCCGGGACAGGGCACTGGAAACACCATATATTTT
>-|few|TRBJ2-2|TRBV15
CATSRGGEDTGELFF
TGTGCCACCAGCAGAGGAGGGGAGGACACCGGGGAGCTGTTTTTT
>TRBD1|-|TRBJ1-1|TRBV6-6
CASSFGQGEAFF
TGTGCCAGCAGTTTCGGACAGGGTGAAGCTTTCTTT
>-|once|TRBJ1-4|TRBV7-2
CASTPAALGEKLFF
TGTGCCAGCACCCCAGCGGCTTTAGGGGAAAAACTGTTTTTT